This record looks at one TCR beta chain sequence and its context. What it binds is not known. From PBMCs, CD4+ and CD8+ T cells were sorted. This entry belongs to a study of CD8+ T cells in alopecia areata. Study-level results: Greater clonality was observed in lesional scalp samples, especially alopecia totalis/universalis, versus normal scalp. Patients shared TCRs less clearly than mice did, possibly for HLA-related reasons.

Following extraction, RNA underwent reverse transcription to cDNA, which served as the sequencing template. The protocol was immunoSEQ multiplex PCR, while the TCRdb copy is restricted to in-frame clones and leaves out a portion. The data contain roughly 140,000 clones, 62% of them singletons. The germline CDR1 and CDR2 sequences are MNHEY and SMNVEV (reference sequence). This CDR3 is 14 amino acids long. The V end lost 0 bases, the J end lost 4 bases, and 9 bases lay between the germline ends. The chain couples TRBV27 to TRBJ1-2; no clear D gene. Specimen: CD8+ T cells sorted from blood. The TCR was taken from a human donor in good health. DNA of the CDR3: TGTGCCAGCAGTTTATCTGAGGGAATCTATGGCTACACCTTC. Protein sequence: CASSLSEGIYGYTF.